The 4 T cell receptor beta chains listed next were all sequenced from one sample in a study of regulatory T cells in long-lasting Graves disease. As to time point: newly diagnosed GD, antithyroid drugs for less than 3 months. Scientists built the TCR library using RNA that was extracted from PBMCs. HTBI primers from iRepertoire and Arm-PCR of CDR3 regions yielded the TCR beta libraries. TCRdb redid the calling of the multiplex PCR reads with MiXCR, one entry per CDR3 protein. This sample has about 520,000 distinct CDR3 sequences, with about 12% found just once. A further study also used this sample, focusing on T cells in Graves' hyperthyroidism and ophthalmopathy.

The source was peripheral blood mononuclear cells (PBMCs), collected at new diagnosis, from a patient treated with antithyroid drugs. These receptors all stem from a woman aged 25-40 years with Graves disease.

Of note for this clonotype: A much larger clone sits a single nucleotide away, making a read error possible. The rearrangement links TRBV7-2 to TRBJ2-7, with 8 bases lining up with TRBD1. Per germline, CDR1 SGHTA and CDR2 FQGNSA. This CDR3 region has 14 residues. DNA of the CDR3: TGTGCCTGCAGCTTACCAGGGGGCTTTTACGAGCAGTACTTC. Its translation is CACSLPGGFYEQYF. Complete variable domain (other parts from reference TRBV7-2 and TRBJ2-7): GAGVSQSPSNKVTEKGKDVELRCDPISGHTALYWYRQSLGQGLEFLIYFQGNSAPDKSGLPSDRFSAERTGGSVSTLTIQRTQQEDSAVYLCACSLPGGFYEQYFGPGTRLTVT.

This clonotype was picked up many times. This chain connects TRBV30 to TRBJ1-3; tentative D call: TRBD1 (5 bases). V dropped 0 bases and J dropped 0 bases, with 15 bases sitting between them. Germline V gene sequence: CDR1 GTSNPN, CDR2 SVGIG (reference sequence). This CDR3 has 17 amino acids. The CDR3 region has the DNA TGTGCCTGGAGTGTCGGACAACCAACTATCTCTGGAAACACCATATATTTT. It encodes CAWSVGQPTISGNTIYF.

The J gene is TRBJ2-7, the V gene TRBV27; TRBD1 matches 9 bases. CDR3 length equals 15 residues. Germline V gives CDR1 MNHEY, CDR2 SMNVEV (reference sequence). Losses at the gene ends were 10 bases for V and 3 bases for J; bases not matched to a gene: 13. The CDR3 nucleotides are TGTGCCACCCGCACTAGGGACAGGGCCTTCTACGAGCAGTACTTC. It codes for CATRTRDRAFYEQYF.

This clonotype was observed at least ten times. The chain combines TRBV28 with TRBJ1-2; weak D call: TRBD1 (5 bases). Germline assignment: CDR1 MDHEN and CDR2 SYDVKM. The CDR3 is 17 amino acids. V lost 5 bases, J lost 1 base, and 20 bases lay in between. CDR3 in amino acids: CASSRAVGRALNYGYTF. CDR3 bases: TGTGCCAGCAGTAGGGCGGTTGGCAGGGCCCTTAACTATGGCTACACCTTC.